This TCR beta chain was sequenced for a study of blood T cells in healthy people across ages. V was clipped by 5 bases and J by 2 bases; unmatched bases: 10. Germline loops: CDR1 SGHVS, CDR2 FQNEAQ. The CDR3 length is 16 residues. This clonotype was counted ten times or more. PCR was performed a second time for roughly 6 to 12 cycles using a sample-barcoded 5' primer and a J-beta primer mix. From the 5' RACE reads, TCRdb called clonotypes with MiXCR, one entry per CDR3 protein. The sample shows 590,000 or so distinct CDR3 sequences, about 30% of them seen only once. The TCR sequence derives from a woman aged 80 or over in good health. This chain joins TRBV7-8 and TRBJ2-3; TRBD2 agrees at 7 bases. The source material was blood. The CDR3 sequence is CASSAMIAGVTDTQYF. CDR3 bases: TGTGCCAGCAGCGCCATGATTGCGGGGGTCACAGATACGCAGTATTTT.